These 26 T cell receptor beta chains came from one sample sequenced in a study of blood T cell repertoires in COVID-19. Produced via immunoSEQ multiplex PCR; TCRdb's table is partial and in-frame only. The table lists fewer than 200,000 clones, around 90% of them singletons. Sequences were obtained from peripheral blood. Every receptor here comes from a man aged 45-65 years with acute or convalescent COVID-19.

The J gene is TRBJ2-1, the V gene TRBV5-1; a possible D gene is TRBD1 (5 bases). Per germline, CDR1 SGHRS and CDR2 YFSETQ. V was shortened by 4 bases and J by 1 base, with 15 bases between the two germline ends. The CDR3 is made up of 16 amino acids. CDR3 in DNA: TGCGCCAGCAGCGAACAGGCCGGCGTTTCCTACAATGAGCAGTTCTTC. Protein: CASSEQAGVSYNEQFF.

The V and J genes are TRBV11-2 and TRBJ2-1, with 8 nucleotides matching TRBD1. The germline CDR1 and CDR2 sequences are SGHAT and FQNNGV. This CDR3 has 18 residues. After removal of 4 bases from V and 0 bases from J, the junction contained 11 bases not matched to a gene. The CDR3 region has the DNA TGTGCCAGCAGCTCCGGGACAGGTAAAATTAGCTCCTACAATGAGCAGTTCTTC. As protein: CASSSGTGKISSYNEQFF. Full variable domain (rest looked up from reference TRBV11-2 and TRBJ2-1): EAGVAQSPRYKIIEKRQSVAFWCNPISGHATLYWYQQILGQGPKLLIQFQNNGVVDDSQLPKDRFSAERLKGVDSTLKIQPAKLEDSAVYLCASSSGTGKISSYNEQFFGPGTRLTVL.

V usage is TRBV24-1 and J usage is TRBJ2-7; TRBD2 matches 7 bases. There are 14 residues in the CDR3. V lost 8 bases and J lost 5; bases outside the gene matches: 11. From germline, CDR1 is KGHDR and CDR2 SFDVKD. CDR3 nucleotides: TGTGCCACCACCCCCTCTAGCGGCTTGAACGAGCAGTACTTC. It translates to CATTPSSGLNEQYF.

This chain connects TRBV20-1 to TRBJ2-7; 7 bases match TRBD1. V shed 3 bases, J shed 2 bases, and the junction held 7 bases outside the gene matches. This CDR3 comprises 14 residues. Germline V gene lookup returns CDR1 DFQATT and CDR2 SNEGSKA (reference sequence). CDR3 coding DNA: TGCAGTGCTAGTATCCGGGACAGCACCTACGAGCAGTACGTC. Translating it yields CSASIRDSTYEQYV.

This sequence joins TRBV5-4 and TRBJ1-5; 7 nucleotides line up with TRBD1. Germline CDR1 is SGHNT and CDR2 is YYREEE (reference sequence). V lost 3 bases to trimming and J lost 4 bases; unmatched junction nucleotides: 1. The CDR3 contains 13 residues. The CDR3 reads CASSSDRNQPQHF. The CDR3 coding sequence is TGTGCCAGCAGCTCGGACAGGAATCAGCCCCAGCATTTT.

The V call is TRBV5-5, the J call TRBJ1-1; no definite D call. Germline V gives CDR1 SGHKS, CDR2 YYEKEE (reference sequence). The length of the CDR3 is 15 residues. V gave up 0 bases and J gave up 0 bases, with 9 bases separating them. As DNA, the CDR3 is TGTGCCAGCAGCTTGGCCGAGGCGCTGAACACTGAAGCTTTCTTT. This translates into CASSLAEALNTEAFF.

The gene calls are TRBV4-2 and TRBJ2-1; TRBD2 aligns across 8 bases. This CDR3 is 16 amino acids long. Germline V lookup: CDR1 LGHNA, CDR2 YNFKEQ. The junction had 8 bases not matched to a gene; V was cut back by 0 bases and J by 7 bases. CDR3 coding DNA: TGTGCCAGCAGCCAAGAGGTCGCGGGAGGTTATAATGAGCAGTTCTTC. Amino acids: CASSQEVAGGYNEQFF.

The rearrangement links TRBV16 to TRBJ1-2; possibly TRBD1 for D (5 bases). V was trimmed by 0 bases and J by 2 bases, leaving 19 bases between them. Germline-derived CDR1 and CDR2 are KGHSY and FQNENV. This CDR3 contains 18 residues. The chain's CDR3 is CASSQSHRQGDKNYGYTF. The CDR3 DNA reads as TGTGCCAGCAGCCAATCCCATCGTCAGGGCGACAAAAACTATGGCTACACCTTC.

The V gene is TRBV5-1, the J gene TRBJ2-1; 12 bases are shared with TRBD1. This CDR3 comprises 16 residues. The J segment lost 10 bases and the V segment lost 4 bases, leaving 12 bases of the junction unmatched. Germline CDR1 is SGHRS and CDR2 is YFSETQ. DNA of the CDR3: TGCGCCAGCAGCCGGACGGGACAGGGGGCTTCAGGGGAGCAGTTCTTC. Amino acid sequence: CASSRTGQGASGEQFF.

The chain employs TRBV18 and TRBJ2-7; TRBD2 is a possible D gene (7 bases). The CDR3 sequence is 13 residues long. The V end was cut by 4 bases, the J end by 3 bases, with 10 bases between. The germline V gene has CDR1 KGHSH and CDR2 LQKENI. The CDR3 spells CASSRGGVYEQYV. As DNA, the CDR3 is TGTGCCAGCTCACGAGGGGGGGTCTACGAGCAGTACGTC.

The chain recombines TRBV28 with TRBJ1-5; D unresolved. Trimming took 6 bases from V and 2 from J, leaving 14 bases between them. The CDR3 covers 15 residues. Germline V gives CDR1 MDHEN, CDR2 SYDVKM. Here the CDR3 DNA reads TGTGCCAGCAGCCCTCCGGAGCTAGGCAATCAGCCCCAGCATTTT. It specifies CASSPPELGNQPQHF. The full variable domain, rest sourced from reference TRBV28 and TRBJ1-5, is DVKVTQSSRYLVKRTGEKVFLECVQDMDHENMFWYRQDPGLGLRLIYFSYDVKMKEKGDIPEGYSVSREKKERFSLILESASTNQTSMYLCASSPPELGNQPQHFGDGTRLSIL.

V and J are TRBV9 and TRBJ2-7; TRBD2 aligns across 9 bases. In germline, CDR1 is SGDLS, CDR2 YYNGEE. The CDR3 is 15 amino acids. Trimming cost V 3 bases and J 2 bases; bases outside gene matches: 6. The CDR3 nucleotides are TGTGCCAGCAGCGCCTTAGCGGGAGTGGCCTACGAGCAGTACTTC. Amino acid sequence: CASSALAGVAYEQYF.

This clone was recorded once. The J gene is TRBJ1-2, the V gene TRBV15, with a tentative D call TRBD1 (6 bases). This CDR3 has 18 residues. In germline, CDR1 is LNHNV, CDR2 YYDKDF (reference sequence). V lost 1 base and J 1 base, leaving 19 bases between the germline ends. The CDR3 nucleotides read TGTGCCACCAGCAGAGGGAGAGGGGGACTATCTTTTAACTATGGCTACACCTTC. This translates into CATSRGRGGLSFNYGYTF.

This clone occurred once. CDR3 region: CASSLQSMSNQPQHF. CDR3 sequence (DNA): TGTGCCAGCAGCTTACAGTCGATGAGCAATCAGCCCCAGCATTTT. The rearrangement links TRBV7-2 to TRBJ1-5; unclear D gene. V lost 2 bases to trimming and J lost 1 base, with 9 bases between them. Germline-derived CDR1 and CDR2 are SGHTA and FQGNSA. CDR3 length equals 15 residues.

The chain employs TRBV19 and TRBJ2-3; tentative D call: TRBD2 (6 bases). Deletions cut 5 bases from V and 2 bases from J, with 17 bases between. This CDR3 spans 16 amino acids. CDR1 is LNHDA, CDR2 SQIVND, per germline (reference sequence). In DNA, the CDR3 is TGTGCCAGTAGTTCCGGGGAACTAGCCAACACAGATACGCAGTATTTT. Its protein product is CASSSGELANTDTQYF. Combining the CDR3 with reference TRBV19 and TRBJ2-3 gives the whole variable domain DGGITQSPKYLFRKEGQNVTLSCEQNLNHDAMYWYRQDPGQGLRLIYYSQIVNDFQKGDIAEGYSVSREKKESFPLTVTSAQKNPTAFYLCASSSGELANTDTQYFGPGTRLTVL.

V is TRBV5-1 and J is TRBJ2-2, with 8 bases fitting TRBD2. Germline CDR1 is SGHRS and CDR2 is YFSETQ. The junction had 7 bases not matched to a gene; V was cut back by 1 base and J by 2 bases. This CDR3 spans 17 amino acids. CDR3 bases: TGCGCCAGCAGCTTGAACGGGGCGGGAGGTAACACCGGGGAGCTGTTTTTT. Amino acids: CASSLNGAGGNTGELFF. Full variable domain (missing parts from reference TRBV5-1 and TRBJ2-2): KAGVTQTPRYLIKTRGQQVTLSCSPISGHRSVSWYQQTPGQGLQFLFEYFSETQRNKGNFPGRFSGRQFSNSRSEMNVSTLELGDSALYLCASSLNGAGGNTGELFFGEGSRLTVL.

The V gene is TRBV7-2, the J gene TRBJ2-3; 15 bases fit TRBD2. J gave up 5 bases and V 6 bases, and 15 bases lay outside the gene matches. The germline CDR1 and CDR2 sequences are SGHTA and FQGNSA. The CDR3 length is 19 residues. CDR3 sequence: CASRRPWTSGGVAGDTQYF. Written as DNA, the CDR3 is TGTGCCAGCAGAAGGCCGTGGACTAGCGGGGGGGTAGCTGGAGATACGCAGTATTTT.

The V gene is TRBV11-2, the J gene TRBJ2-1; the match to TRBD1 covers 7 bases. The CDR3 has 16 amino acids. Losses at the gene ends were 6 bases for V and 5 bases for J; bases not matched to a gene: 13. Germline V gene data show CDR1 as SGHAT and CDR2 as FQNNGV. CDR3 amino acids: CASSFPLQGPHNEQFF. In nucleotides, the CDR3 is TGTGCCAGCAGTTTCCCCCTACAGGGGCCCCACAATGAGCAGTTCTTC.

The chain combines TRBV7-9 with TRBJ2-7, with D possibly matching TRBD1 (7 bases). This CDR3 has 16 amino acids. Germline CDR1 and CDR2: SEHNR and FQNEAQ (reference sequence). V was pared by 5 bases and J by 0 bases, with 17 bases between. In nucleotides, the CDR3 is TGTGCCAGCAGCCCCCGGGGGACAGAGAGCTCCTACGAGCAGTACGTC. Its protein product is CASSPRGTESSYEQYV.

J is TRBJ1-1 and V is TRBV5-6; 7 bases align to TRBD1. The CDR3 covers 19 residues. Germline V gene lookup returns CDR1 SGHDT and CDR2 YYEEEE. After removal of 3 bases from V and 0 bases from J, the junction contained 17 bases not matched to a gene. This CDR3 reads CASSSRGSGQSLMNTEAFF. DNA for the CDR3: TGTGCCAGCAGCTCCCGAGGGTCGGGACAGTCGTTAATGAACACTGAAGCTTTCTTT.

The V gene is TRBV9, the J gene TRBJ2-1, with D possibly matching TRBD1 (5 bases). Per germline, CDR1 SGDLS and CDR2 YYNGEE. The V end was cut by 6 bases, the J end by 0 bases, with 13 bases between. This CDR3 contains 15 residues. DNA of the CDR3: TGTGCCAGCACCCAGACAGTAAGCTCCTACAATGAGCAGTTCTTC. This translates into CASTQTVSSYNEQFF.

The CDR3 protein is CSALDGVTGNTIYF. CDR3 bases: TGCAGCGCCTTAGACGGGGTAACTGGAAACACCATATATTTT. V and J are TRBV29-1 and TRBJ1-3; D gene uncertain. From germline, CDR1 is SQVTM and CDR2 ANQGSEA. V gave up 7 bases and J gave up 2 bases, with 15 bases separating them. The CDR3 loop spans 14 amino acids. The full variable domain, rest sourced from reference TRBV29-1 and TRBJ1-3, is SAVISQKPSRDICQRGTSLTIQCQVDSQVTMMFWYRQQPGQSLTLIATANQGSEATYESGFVIDKFPISRPNLTFSTLTVSNMSPEDSSIYLCSALDGVTGNTIYFGEGSWLTVV.

This sequence joins TRBV28 and TRBJ2-7; the D gene is possibly TRBD1 (6 bases). This CDR3 is 14 amino acids long. V dropped 5 bases and J dropped 2 bases, with 13 bases sitting between them. In germline, CDR1 is MDHEN, CDR2 SYDVKM. CDR3 bases: TGTGCCAGCAGTCTACAGGGACCCCCCTACGAGCAGTACGTC. Protein: CASSLQGPPYEQYV.

The V call is TRBV5-1, the J call TRBJ2-3, with a tentative D call TRBD2 (7 bases). The CDR3 has 15 residues. The germline V gene has CDR1 SGHRS and CDR2 YFSETQ. The germline V and J ends were trimmed by 7 bases and 3 bases, with 18 bases remaining between them. The CDR3 DNA reads as TGCGCCAGCTTTAGAGGGGGAGGGCCTACAGATACGCAGTATTTT. Protein sequence: CASFRGGGPTDTQYF.

This clone turned up a few times. J is TRBJ2-3 and V is TRBV19, with 11 positions matching TRBD2. The CDR3 spans 15 residues. The V gene end was trimmed by 5 bases and the J gene end by 4 bases; junction bases not matched to a gene: 5. In germline, CDR1 is LNHDA, CDR2 SQIVND (reference sequence). The CDR3 nucleotides are TGTGCCAGTAGTGCTCGACTAGCGGGGTCAGATACGCAGTATTTT. Its protein is CASSARLAGSDTQYF. Looking up the rest from reference TRBV19 and TRBJ2-3 gives the full variable domain: DGGITQSPKYLFRKEGQNVTLSCEQNLNHDAMYWYRQDPGQGLRLIYYSQIVNDFQKGDIAEGYSVSREKKESFPLTVTSAQKNPTAFYLCASSARLAGSDTQYFGPGTRLTVL.

The CDR3 bases are TGTGCCATTGCGACAGGGTATGAAGGGACTGAAGCTTTCTTT. Protein sequence: CAIATGYEGTEAFF. The rearrangement links TRBV10-3 to TRBJ1-1; TRBD1 matches 7 bases. The CDR3 has 14 amino acids. Germline-derived CDR1 and CDR2 are ENHRY and SYGVKD. Trimming took 9 bases from V and 5 from J; bases not matched to a gene: 12.